Listed below are T cell receptor beta chains from one sample, sequenced in a study of T cells after yellow fever vaccination. TCRdb reprocessed the 5' RACE reads with MiXCR, giving one entry per CDR3 protein. The table lists 400,000 or so distinct CDR3 sequences, approximately 5.7% of them singletons, with around 16% in the top ten. Specimen: PBMCs, collected 5 days after the yellow fever booster vaccination. Receptors originate from a man aged 30 to 39 who received the YFV17D yellow fever vaccine. Each CDR3 is given with its conserved first and last residue. The D gene is left open where the match is weak. Some rows have no size entry. The others give once, few or many, or a class for an expanded clone.

size,J,V,D,CDR3,DNA
few,TRBJ2-2,TRBV7-6,TRBD2,CASSSPGEGQTGELFF,TGTGCCAGCAGCTCACCCGGGGAGGGGCAAACCGGGGAGCTGTTTTTT
few,TRBJ2-7,TRBV21-1,NA,CASSKGRGDTYEQYF,TGTGCCAGCAGCAAGGGGCGGGGGGACACCTACGAGCAGTACTTC
NA,TRBJ2-1,TRBV12-3/TRBV12-4,TRBD2,CASSLGWEGDEQFF,TGTGCCAGCAGTTTAGGGTGGGAGGGTGATGAGCAGTTCTTC
many,TRBJ2-4,TRBV7-2,NA,CASSPSRPRANIQYF,TGTGCCAGCAGCCCGAGTAGGCCCAGGGCAAACATTCAGTACTTC
many,TRBJ2-7,TRBV6-4,NA,CASRSIHEQYF,TGTGCCAGCCGATCTATCCACGAGCAGTACTTC
many,TRBJ2-1,TRBV29-1,NA,CSVQATSSYNEQFF,TGCAGCGTACAAGCGACAAGCTCCTACAATGAGCAGTTCTTC
NA,TRBJ2-7,TRBV20-1,TRBD2,CSAIGLAGPTYEQYF,TGCAGTGCCATTGGACTAGCGGGGCCGACCTACGAGCAGTACTTC
many,TRBJ1-5,TRBV18,NA,CASSPGLNQPQHF,TGTGCCAGCTCACCGGGACTCAATCAGCCCCAGCATTTT
NA,TRBJ2-1,TRBV12-3/TRBV12-4,NA,CASSKRGSSYNEQFF,TGTGCCAGCAGCAAACGGGGGAGCTCCTACAATGAGCAGTTCTTC
few,TRBJ2-7,TRBV20-1,NA,CSATTLSHEQYF,TGCAGTGCTACGACCCTGTCCCACGAGCAGTACTTC
many,TRBJ2-5,TRBV5-1,TRBD1,CASSPGQGKETQYF,TGCGCCAGCAGCCCAGGACAGGGAAAAGAGACCCAGTACTTC
few,TRBJ2-5,TRBV20-1,NA,CSAQRKETQYF,TGCAGTGCCCAGAGGAAGGAGACCCAGTACTTC
few,TRBJ2-3,TRBV7-2,TRBD2,CASSLVGLAGADTQYF,TGTGCCAGCAGCTTAGTCGGACTAGCGGGAGCAGATACGCAGTATTTT
NA,TRBJ2-5,TRBV7-9,TRBD1,CASSPQGVSQETQYF,TGTGCCAGCAGCCCACAGGGGGTTTCCCAAGAGACCCAGTACTTC
NA,TRBJ2-7,TRBV19,NA,CASSIGSGTYYEQYF,TGTGCCAGTAGTATAGGCTCCGGGACGTACTACGAGCAGTACTTC
few,TRBJ2-1,TRBV28,TRBD1,CASSLSWSTGGYNEQFF,TGTGCCAGCAGTTTAAGCTGGAGCACAGGGGGGTACAATGAGCAGTTCTTC